A selection of T cell receptor beta chains follows, all from one sample in a study of a mutant IDH1 vaccine in newly diagnosed glioma. Only in-frame clones appear in the TCRdb table, and some are missing; sequencing was by immunoSEQ multiplex PCR. The sample has some 21,000 clones, roughly 89% seen once. Their target antigens are unknown. The sequencing used PBMCs, collected from a glioma patient whose treatment included an IDH1 peptide vaccine. These receptors were taken from a woman aged 40 to 55 with glioma. Both conserved end residues are part of each CDR3. The D gene is left open where the match is weak. Size tells how often a clone was seen (once, few, many) or the class of an expanded clone, and some rows leave it out.

DNA	CDR3	V	J	size	D	length
TGTGCCAGCAGCTTGGCGGGGAATGGAAACACCATATATTTT	CASSLAGNGNTIYF	TRBV5-4	TRBJ1-3	.	.	14
TGCGCCAGCAGCCAAGAGAGCCAGTACTACAATGAGCAGTTCTTC	CASSQESQYYNEQFF	TRBV4-1	TRBJ2-1	.	.	15
TGTGCCAGCAGCGTAGACTTAGGGTTGGGCACTGAAGCTTTCTTT	CASSVDLGLGTEAFF	TRBV9	TRBJ1-1	.	.	15
TGTGCCAGCAGTCCCCGCCTCGCTGACCCGATATATTTT	CASSPRLADPIYF	TRBV6-5	TRBJ1-3	.	.	13
TGTGCCAGCAGCCAAGCCCCGACGGGGTCCTATAATTCACCCCTCCACTTT	CASSQAPTGSYNSPLHF	TRBV4-2	TRBJ1-6	.	.	17
TGTGCCAGCTGCCTCGGGCAGTTTAGCACCGGGGAGCTGTTTTTT	CASCLGQFSTGELFF	TRBV6-5	TRBJ2-2	.	.	15
TGTGCCAGCAGCGGAAAGTCGAGTAAGGGGAACACTGAAGCTTTCTTT	CASSGKSSKGNTEAFF	TRBV7-9	TRBJ1-1	.	.	16
TGTGCCAGCAGCTTTGAACTAGCGGGAGGCCTCAATGAGCAGTTCTTC	CASSFELAGGLNEQFF	TRBV11-1	TRBJ2-1	.	TRBD2	16
TGTGCCAGCAGTTTAGTGGGGGAAAAACTGTTTTTT	CASSLVGEKLFF	TRBV28	TRBJ1-4	.	.	12
TGTGCCAGTACAGGGGGCGTGGGTCAGCCCCAGCATTTT	CASTGGVGQPQHF	TRBV19	TRBJ1-5	.	TRBD1	13
TGTGCCAGCAGCCAAGACGGGGAGATGGGTGAGCAGTTCTTC	CASSQDGEMGEQFF	TRBV4-2	TRBJ2-1	.	.	14
TGTGCCAGCAGTACTGACAGGGGGACTGGCTATGGCTACACCTTC	CASSTDRGTGYGYTF	TRBV6-5	TRBJ1-2	.	TRBD1	15
TGTGCCACCAGCAGAGCGAACCCTAGCGGGAGTGTGGATACGCAGTATTTT	CATSRANPSGSVDTQYF	TRBV15	TRBJ2-3	.	TRBD2	17
TGCGCCAGCAGCCAACATCCCCTACAGGGGGGGCCCCCCTACGAGCAGTACTTC	CASSQHPLQGGPPYEQYF	TRBV4-1	TRBJ2-7	.	.	18
TGCAGCGTCGCTAGGAGCCCAGCCGATACGCAGTATTTT	CSVARSPADTQYF	TRBV29-1	TRBJ2-3	once	.	13
TGCATCTCCGCGCGGGGGAATGAAGCTTTCTTT	CISARGNEAFF	TRBV29-1	TRBJ1-1	.	.	11
TGTGCTAGTGGTGGAGACAGGGGGCGGCCTGAAGCTTTCTTT	CASGGDRGRPEAFF	TRBV12-5	TRBJ1-1	.	TRBD1	14
TGTGCCAGCAGCCCTGGTCTAGGGACAGGGGGCACCGGGGAGCTGTTTTTT	CASSPGLGTGGTGELFF	TRBV7-6	TRBJ2-2	.	TRBD1	17
TGTGCCAGCACCGGGGGGCCCAGTAATGAAAAACTGTTTTTT	CASTGGPSNEKLFF	TRBV9	TRBJ1-4	.	.	14
TGTGCCAGCAGCTTTCGCACTTTGGGGGAGGACAATGAGCAGTTCTTC	CASSFRTLGEDNEQFF	TRBV5-4	TRBJ2-1	once	.	16
TGTGCCAGCAGCAATCTCTGGGCCCGAAGGAACACTGAAGCTTTCTTT	CASSNLWARRNTEAFF	TRBV21-1	TRBJ1-1	once	.	16
TGCAGCGTTGTTGAGGGACACACTGAAGCTTTCTTT	CSVVEGHTEAFF	TRBV29-1	TRBJ1-1	.	.	12
TGTGCCTGGACCCACGCTGGAGGCTACACCTTC	CAWTHAGGYTF	TRBV30	TRBJ1-2	.	.	11
TGTGCCAGCAGCGACAGGGTAGGGGATGAAAAACTGTTTTTT	CASSDRVGDEKLFF	TRBV7-9	TRBJ1-4	.	TRBD1	14
TGTGCCAGCAGTCCCTTGTCGACCAAAAACATTCAGTACTTC	CASSPLSTKNIQYF	TRBV13	TRBJ2-4	once	.	14
TGTGCCACCAGCAGAGACCCGACAGCAACTAATGAAAAACTGTTTTTT	CATSRDPTATNEKLFF	TRBV15	TRBJ1-4	.	.	16
TGCAGCGTTGAAGGTCAGACGAACACTGAAGCTTTCTTT	CSVEGQTNTEAFF	TRBV29-1	TRBJ1-1	.	.	13
TGTGCCAGCAGACAGGGGTGGGGCACCGGGGAGCTGTTTTTT	CASRQGWGTGELFF	TRBV6-5	TRBJ2-2	.	TRBD1	14
TGCGCCAGCAGCTTAGGAGGACGGCAATTCACAGATACGCAGTATTTT	CASSLGGRQFTDTQYF	TRBV5-1	TRBJ2-3	.	.	16
TGTGCCAGCAGCTCATATCCGGGGTCTTCAGGGCAGTACTTC	CASSSYPGSSGQYF	TRBV7-2	TRBJ2-7	.	.	14
TGTGCCAGCAGTGATCGGGACAGGGGGCTCAACGTCCTGACTTTC	CASSDRDRGLNVLTF	TRBV25-1	TRBJ2-6	.	TRBD1	15
TGTGCCAGCAGATCTACAGGGGGCAGCGGCTATGGCTACACCTTC	CASRSTGGSGYGYTF	TRBV6-5	TRBJ1-2	.	TRBD1	15
TGTGCCAGCAGCCAACAGCGTGAAAAACTGTTTTTT	CASSQQREKLFF	TRBV4-2	TRBJ1-4	.	.	12
TGCGCCAGCAGCGTCGGACAGGGGTTCCGCACAGATACGCAGTATTTT	CASSVGQGFRTDTQYF	TRBV5-1	TRBJ2-3	.	TRBD1	16
TGCGCCAGCAGCTCAGACAGGGGGCTTGGGGGCTACACCTTC	CASSSDRGLGGYTF	TRBV5-1	TRBJ1-2	few	TRBD1	14
TGTGCCAGCAGCTTTGGGACGGCAGGGGACACCGGGGAGCTGTTTTTT	CASSFGTAGDTGELFF	TRBV7-8	TRBJ2-2	.	.	16
TGTGCCAGTCGAGAGACCAACTATGGCTACACCTTC	CASRETNYGYTF	TRBV19	TRBJ1-2	.	.	12
TGTGCCAGCATGCCCTCCATTTTGTCACCCCTCCACTTT	CASMPSILSPLHF	TRBV6-1	TRBJ1-6	.	.	13
TGTGCCAGCAGCCATCGGACAGGGCTAGCTAACTATGGCTACACCTTC	CASSHRTGLANYGYTF	TRBV14	TRBJ1-2	.	TRBD1	16
TGTGCCAGCAGCCCTAGACTAGCGGGCACAGATACGCAGTATTTT	CASSPRLAGTDTQYF	TRBV5-4	TRBJ2-3	.	TRBD2	15
TGTGCCAGCAGTGATAACAGGGCTGGGGCCAACGTCCTGACTTTC	CASSDNRAGANVLTF	TRBV2	TRBJ2-6	.	.	15
TGTGCCAGCAGCTTGGATGGGATCGTGACAGGTGAAGCTTTCTTT	CASSLDGIVTGEAFF	TRBV5-4	TRBJ1-1	.	.	15
TGTGCCAGCAGGCAGGGGGGAAGCACTGAAGCTTTCTTT	CASRQGGSTEAFF	TRBV14	TRBJ1-1	.	TRBD1	13
TGTGCCAGAAGCTTAGGGGCACCCACGATTAGCAATCAGCCCCAGCATTTT	CARSLGAPTISNQPQHF	TRBV7-5	TRBJ1-5	.	.	17
TGTGCCAGCAGTAGAACCGGGCTCGCAAAAGGGAACACTGAAGCTTTCTTT	CASSRTGLAKGNTEAFF	TRBV25-1	TRBJ1-1	.	.	17
TGCGCCAGCCAAGAACGCTTCCCAGAGACAGATACGCAGTATTTT	CASQERFPETDTQYF	TRBV10-1	TRBJ2-3	.	.	15
TGTGCCAGCAGTTCGAAGGGGGGCGATAATTCACCCCTCCACTTT	CASSSKGGDNSPLHF	TRBV6-5	TRBJ1-6	few	.	15
TGTGCCAGCAGTAGACAGGGGAGGGGGGTTGAAGCTTTCTTT	CASSRQGRGVEAFF	TRBV6-5	TRBJ1-1	.	TRBD1	14
TGTGCCAGCAGTGAAAGGGACAGGGTAGGCAATCAGCCCCAGCATTTT	CASSERDRVGNQPQHF	TRBV2	TRBJ1-5	few	TRBD1	16
TGCGCCAGCAGCCAAGACCCAGGTGGCTCTGGGGCCAACGTCCTGACTTTC	CASSQDPGGSGANVLTF	TRBV4-3	TRBJ2-6	.	.	17
TGCGCCAGCAGCCAGGCCACTAGAGCCAATGAGCAGTTCTTC	CASSQATRANEQFF	TRBV4-1	TRBJ2-1	.	.	14
TGTGCCAGCAGTCGTATATACTCAGGGGAGACCCAGTACTTC	CASSRIYSGETQYF	TRBV7-9	TRBJ2-5	.	.	14